A single sample is the source of the 20 T cell receptor beta chains below, sequenced in a study of blood T cell repertoires in COVID-19. Method: immunoSEQ multiplex PCR; TCRdb's copy keeps in-frame clones and lacks some. This sample carries around 150,000 clones, about 80% of them seen once, and the ten largest clones take 20% to 25%. Source material: peripheral blood. Receptor source: a woman of 80 years or more with acute or convalescent COVID-19.

This chain joins TRBV30 and TRBJ1-6; tentatively, D is TRBD1 (6 bases). Germline loops: CDR1 GTSNPN, CDR2 SVGIG (reference sequence). The CDR3 consists of 15 residues. V lost 3 bases, J lost 7 bases, and 16 bases lay in between. The CDR3 DNA sequence: TGTGCCTGGAGCCGCAACAGGGCGCCCAATTCACCCCTCCACTTT. As protein: CAWSRNRAPNSPLHF.

The V gene is TRBV7-9, the J gene TRBJ1-2; 7 nucleotides line up with TRBD1. The CDR3 contains 12 residues. Trimming cost V 1 base and J 8 bases; bases outside gene matches: 1. Germline V gene lookup returns CDR1 SEHNR and CDR2 FQNEAQ (reference sequence). The CDR3 is CASSLGGGGYTF. CDR3 sequence (DNA): TGTGCCAGCAGCTTAGGAGGGGGCGGCTACACCTTC.

This chain links TRBV7-2 with TRBJ1-3; D gene unclear. V lost 1 base and J 8 bases, leaving 9 bases between the germline ends. This CDR3 is 13 amino acids long. CDR1 and CDR2 (germline): SGHTA, FQGNSA. The CDR3 is CASSLGLGDTIYF. The DNA of the CDR3 is TGTGCCAGCAGCTTAGGCCTCGGTGACACCATATATTTT.

The sample holds one count of this clone. The rearrangement joins TRBV5-4 to TRBJ2-2, with D possibly being TRBD2 (6 bases). Trimming took 0 bases from V and 0 from J, leaving 9 bases between them. Germline V gene lookup returns CDR1 SGHNT and CDR2 YYREEE (reference sequence). The CDR3 runs to 16 residues. The CDR3 protein is CASSLGGGPNTGELFF. The CDR3 nucleotides are TGTGCCAGCAGCTTGGGGGGAGGACCGAACACCGGGGAGCTGTTTTTT.

The chain combines TRBV12-3 or TRBV12-4 with TRBJ2-7; the D gene is possibly TRBD2 (6 bases). V was clipped by 2 bases and J by 4 bases, with 9 bases between them. This CDR3 spans 13 amino acids. The CDR3 is CASSLLGGYEQYF. The CDR3 nucleotides are TGTGCCAGCAGTTTATTGGGAGGATACGAGCAGTACTTC.

The V and J genes are TRBV7-9 and TRBJ1-6; the D gene is possibly TRBD1 (5 bases). V was pared by 5 bases and J by 6 bases, with 14 bases between. CDR3 length: 15 amino acids. CDR1 is SEHNR, CDR2 FQNEAQ, per germline (reference sequence). CDR3: CASSRRQGGNSPLHF. The CDR3 nucleotides are TGTGCCAGCAGCCGCCGCCAGGGTGGTAATTCACCCCTCCACTTT.

This chain joins TRBV24-1 and TRBJ1-2; D may be TRBD1 (5 bases). The CDR3 extends over 12 amino acids. Germline assignment: CDR1 KGHDR and CDR2 SFDVKD. V was pared by 4 bases and J by 8 bases, with 10 bases between. CDR3 sequence: CATSDPGGGYTF. The DNA for the CDR3 is TGTGCCACCAGTGACCCCGGGGGGGGCTACACCTTC.

The chain recombines TRBV5-1 with TRBJ2-5, with 9 bases fitting TRBD1. With 4 bases clipped from V and 5 bases from J, the junction kept 6 bases outside the gene matches. This CDR3 has 14 residues. Germline V lookup: CDR1 SGHRS, CDR2 YFSETQ. This CDR3 is CASSPGQGGETQYF. In nucleotides, the CDR3 is TGCGCCAGCAGCCCGGGACAGGGTGGCGAGACCCAGTACTTC.

This clone was recorded a few times. The chain employs TRBV10-3 and TRBJ1-3; 8 bases line up with TRBD1. Germline-derived CDR1 and CDR2 are ENHRY and SYGVKD. Trimming cost V 5 bases and J 0 bases; bases outside gene matches: 6. The CDR3 length is 16 residues. The CDR3 region is CAISLRTGTSGNTIYF. In DNA, the CDR3 is TGTGCCATCAGTTTAAGGACAGGGACCTCTGGAAACACCATATATTTT.

This clone was observed a single time. This chain links TRBV6-1 with TRBJ1-1; 8 bases are a match to TRBD1. V was pared by 2 bases and J by 3 bases, with 5 bases of the junction left unmatched. CDR1 and CDR2 from the germline V gene are MNHNS and SASEGT. The CDR3 runs to 15 residues. Here the CDR3 reads CASSEQGAGDTEAFF. The CDR3 DNA reads TGTGCCAGCAGTGAACAGGGGGCGGGGGACACTGAAGCTTTCTTT.

The rearrangement joins TRBV18 to TRBJ2-3, with TRBD2 matching 8 bases. The junction had 6 bases not matched to a gene; V was cut back by 3 bases and J by 4 bases. Germline V gives CDR1 KGHSH, CDR2 LQKENI. This CDR3 has 15 residues. The CDR3 reads CASSPSGGRSDTQYF. The DNA for the CDR3 is TGTGCCAGCTCACCGTCGGGCGGGAGGTCAGATACGCAGTATTTT.

J is TRBJ2-3 and V is TRBV5-1, with 9 positions matching TRBD2. The V gene's germline CDR1 is SGHRS and CDR2 YFSETQ. The CDR3 runs 16 residues. Trimming took 4 bases from V and 2 from J; bases not matched to a gene: 8. CDR3: CASSLTLAGPTDTQYF. CDR3 DNA sequence: TGCGCCAGCAGCCTTACACTAGCGGGTCCCACAGATACGCAGTATTTT.

This sequence joins TRBV9 and TRBJ2-3, with TRBD2 matching over 9 bases. The length of the CDR3 is 16 residues. The germline CDR1 and CDR2 sequences are SGDLS and YYNGEE. The ends lost 0 bases at V and 2 bases at J; junction bases unmatched: 4. CDR3 bases: TGTGCCAGCAGCGTAGTGGCGGGGGGGCCCACAGATACGCAGTATTTT. This gives the protein CASSVVAGGPTDTQYF.

The chain combines TRBV18 with TRBJ1-5, with D maybe TRBD1 (5 bases). The V end was cut by 5 bases, the J end by 5 bases, with 10 bases between. The germline gives CDR1 KGHSH, CDR2 LQKENI. The CDR3 consists of 13 residues. DNA for the CDR3: TGTGCCAGCTCAGTAACCAGGGATCAGCCCCAGCATTTT. Its protein is CASSVTRDQPQHF.

The rearrangement uses TRBV19 and TRBJ1-5; D possibly corresponds to TRBD1 (5 bases). V was cut by 3 bases and J by 3 bases, with 12 bases left in between. CDR3 size: 15 residues. CDR1 and CDR2 (germline): LNHDA, SQIVND (reference sequence). The DNA for the CDR3 is TGTGCCAGTAGTATTGGGGCAGGTCTCAATCAGCCCCAGCATTTT. This encodes CASSIGAGLNQPQHF.

J is TRBJ1-6 and V is TRBV19; 7 bases agree with TRBD1. CDR1 and CDR2 (germline): LNHDA, SQIVND (reference sequence). The CDR3 has 16 residues. Unmatched junction bases numbered 5, after V lost 5 bases and J lost 1 base. The DNA of the CDR3 is TGTGCCAGTAGTGCCCGACAGGGATCCTATAATTCACCCCTCCACTTT. It is translated as CASSARQGSYNSPLHF.

J is TRBJ1-6 and V is TRBV10-3; 9 nucleotides align to TRBD1. With V trimmed by 0 bases and J by 9 bases, 18 bases remained unmatched. CDR3 length: 20 residues. From germline, CDR1 is ENHRY and CDR2 SYGVKD. The DNA of the CDR3 is TGTGCCATCAGTGAGTCGATTAACGGACAGGGGTTGCGTGAGGCTTCACCCCTCCACTTT. Translation: CAISESINGQGLREASPLHF.

V gene TRBV18 combines with J gene TRBJ1-5; TRBD1 is a possible D gene (6 bases). The CDR3 contains 17 residues. The germline V and J ends were trimmed by 2 bases and 1 base, with 15 bases remaining between them. Germline CDR1 KGHSH, CDR2 LQKENI. The CDR3 sequence is CASSPNKGGESNQPQHF. The CDR3, as DNA: TGTGCCAGCTCACCAAATAAAGGGGGTGAGAGCAATCAGCCCCAGCATTTT.

The V gene is TRBV21-1, the J gene TRBJ2-1; the table's D call TRBD2 went unverified against the DNA. TRBV21-1 is assigned pseudogene status. The CDR3 runs to 13 residues. The DNA of the CDR3 is TGTGCCAGCAGCCCCCGGGGAGACAATGAGCAGTTCTTC. Protein product: CASSPRGDNEQFF.

Here the CDR3 reads CASSSPGGSGELFF. The CDR3, as DNA: TGTGCCAGCAGTTCCCCGGGGGGGAGCGGGGAGCTGTTTTTT. V and J are TRBV6-6 and TRBJ2-2; 8 nucleotides agree with TRBD2. The germline CDR1 and CDR2 sequences are MNHNY and SVGAGI (reference sequence). V lost 4 bases to trimming and J lost 7 bases; unmatched junction nucleotides: 5. The CDR3 length is 14 residues.